The 24 T cell receptor beta chains reported below all come from one sample, sequenced in a study of blood T cell repertoires in COVID-19 (TCRdb year 2020). Receptor amplification or capture employed the immunoSEQ multiplex PCR assay. The table was pulled from immuneACCESS by TCRdb, which kept in-frame rearrangements only. Such tables lose some clones; where checked, under half of the loss comes from unresolved V genes, and the rest has no known cause. Across this sample there are some 240,000 clones, with roughly 80% seen only once. About 9.5% of the sample comes from the top ten. Sequenced: peripheral blood. The receptors shown here come from a woman over 75 with acute or convalescent COVID-19.

Only one count was recorded for this clone. The V call is TRBV19, the J call TRBJ1-4; D remains ambiguous. From germline, CDR1 is LNHDA and CDR2 SQIVND (reference sequence). This CDR3 has 15 residues. V shed 7 bases and J shed 2 bases, with 14 bases lying between them. The CDR3 DNA reads as TGTGCCAGTACGAGGGAAGGACGGACTAATGAAAAACTGTTTTTT. Translation gives CASTREGRTNEKLFF.

The chain carries TRBV14 and TRBJ1-5; the D is unclear. This CDR3 region has 13 residues. Trimming shortened V by 0 bases and J by 7 bases, and 7 bases separated the two germline ends. Germline assignment: CDR1 SGHDN and CDR2 FVKESK. The CDR3 here is CASSQDSSQPQHF. The CDR3 DNA is TGTGCCAGCAGCCAAGATTCGAGCCAGCCCCAGCATTTT.

The chain carries TRBV28 and TRBJ1-2, with a possible D match to TRBD1 (5 bases). This CDR3 region has 15 residues. The V gene lost 5 bases and the J gene lost 0 bases, with 13 bases spanning the gap. The germline V gene has CDR1 MDHEN and CDR2 SYDVKM. The CDR3 here is CASSLGGLANYGYTF. Written as DNA, the CDR3 is TGTGCCAGCAGTCTGGGGGGGTTAGCTAACTATGGCTACACCTTC.

This clone appeared once. V gene TRBV24-1 combines with J gene TRBJ2-5; 8 bases align to TRBD2. This CDR3 has 16 residues. Trimming took 1 base from V and 3 from J; bases not matched to a gene: 6. The germline CDR1 and CDR2 sequences are KGHDR and SFDVKD. CDR3 region: CATSDFALAGKETQYF. In nucleotides, the CDR3 is TGTGCCACCAGTGATTTCGCCCTAGCGGGTAAAGAGACCCAGTACTTC.

The J gene is TRBJ1-4, the V gene TRBV7-9; no definite D call. The germline gives CDR1 SEHNR, CDR2 FQNEAQ (reference sequence). CDR3 size: 14 residues. The germline V and J ends were trimmed by 5 bases and 4 bases, with 11 bases remaining between them. The DNA for the CDR3 is TGTGCCAGCAGCCCTTCAGGATATAATGAAAAACTGTTTTTT. Residues: CASSPSGYNEKLFF.

The chain links TRBV9 to TRBJ2-2, with 14 bases identical to TRBD2. The CDR3 length is 18 residues. The J segment lost 2 bases and the V segment lost 4 bases, leaving 7 bases of the junction unmatched. Germline CDR1 reads SGDLS; CDR2 reads YYNGEE. Here the CDR3 reads CASSLRTSGGINTGELFF. The CDR3 DNA reads TGTGCCAGCAGCCTTCGGACTAGCGGGGGGATCAACACCGGGGAGCTGTTTTTT.

This chain links TRBV28 with TRBJ2-7; a possible D gene is TRBD2 (5 bases). Trimming stripped 5 bases from V and 3 bases from J, with 17 bases between. Looked up from germline, CDR1 is MDHEN and CDR2 is SYDVKM. The CDR3 consists of 15 residues. For the CDR3, the DNA is TGTGCCAGCAGTCCAGACGGAATGGGAGTCTACGAGCAGTACTTC. Its translation is CASSPDGMGVYEQYF. The complete variable domain, with remaining parts taken from reference TRBV28 and TRBJ2-7, reads DVKVTQSSRYLVKRTGEKVFLECVQDMDHENMFWYRQDPGLGLRLIYFSYDVKMKEKGDIPEGYSVSREKKERFSLILESASTNQTSMYLCASSPDGMGVYEQYFGPGTRLTVT.

This clone was detected a few times. The chain carries TRBV19 and TRBJ1-2, with D perhaps TRBD1 (6 bases). CDR3 length: 13 residues. The germline V gene encodes CDR1 LNHDA and CDR2 SQIVND (reference sequence). V was pared by 6 bases and J by 6 bases, with 14 bases between. The CDR3 coding sequence is TGTGCCAGTAGAACAGGGAAGGGAAATGGCTACACCTTC. This codes for CASRTGKGNGYTF.

The V call is TRBV7-8, the J call TRBJ2-7; TRBD1 is a possible D gene (5 bases). V shed 1 base and J shed 3 bases, with 10 bases lying between them. The V gene's germline CDR1 is SGHVS and CDR2 FQNEAQ. The CDR3 has 14 residues. The CDR3 region has the DNA TGTGCCAGCAGCTTAGGGGAAAGGGGCTACGAGCAGTACTTC. Protein sequence: CASSLGERGYEQYF.

This clone was counted a few times. V usage is TRBV6-5 and J usage is TRBJ2-3; perhaps TRBD1 as D (5 bases). Germline V gene lookup returns CDR1 MNHEY and CDR2 SVGAGI. The length of the CDR3 is 13 residues. V lost 7 bases to trimming and J lost 6 bases, with 14 bases between them. The CDR3, as DNA: TGTGCCAGCACCCGAAGGACAAGGGATACGCAGTATTTT. Amino acids: CASTRRTRDTQYF.

The chain recombines TRBV10-3 with TRBJ2-3; 13 bases align to TRBD2. In germline, CDR1 is ENHRY, CDR2 SYGVKD. The V gene end was trimmed by 5 bases and the J gene end by 3 bases; junction bases not matched to a gene: 8. CDR3 size: 17 residues. CDR3 DNA sequence: TGTGCCATCAGTACTAGCGGGGGGGCCCCGGGGACAGATACGCAGTATTTT. It specifies CAISTSGGAPGTDTQYF.

The genes are TRBV28 and TRBJ2-6; possible D gene TRBD1, 6 bases. With 4 bases removed from V and 4 bases from J, the gap between germline ends came to 17 bases. The CDR3 has 17 residues. Germline-derived CDR1 and CDR2 are MDHEN and SYDVKM. The CDR3 nucleotides read TGTGCCAGCAGTTCCCTGACAGGCGTCGGCGGGGCCAACGTCCTGACTTTC. It yields the protein CASSSLTGVGGANVLTF.

The chain couples TRBV6-5 to TRBJ2-2; 7 bases fit TRBD1. The V and J ends lost 8 bases and 4 bases, in that order; junction bases with no gene match: 4. The CDR3 covers 13 residues. The germline CDR1 and CDR2 sequences are MNHEY and SVGAGI. In DNA, the CDR3 is TGTGCCAGCGACAGGGTTGGCACCGGGGAGCTGTTTTTT. Residues: CASDRVGTGELFF.

The genes are TRBV14 and TRBJ1-3, with 8 nucleotides matching TRBD1. CDR1 is SGHDN, CDR2 FVKESK, per germline. The CDR3 runs 17 residues. V was pared by 5 bases and J by 2 bases, with 11 bases of the junction left unmatched. Written as DNA, the CDR3 is TGTGCCAGCAGCTCCTACCCCGACAGGGGAGCTGGAAACACCATATATTTT. Residues: CASSSYPDRGAGNTIYF.

The chain links TRBV10-3 to TRBJ1-1, with 9 bases lining up with TRBD1. Looked up from germline, CDR1 is ENHRY and CDR2 is SYGVKD. V dropped 2 bases and J dropped 5; count of bases not matched to a gene: 6. The CDR3 runs to 15 residues. The CDR3 nucleotides read TGTGCCATCAGTGAGCCGGGACAGGGTCGAACTGAAGCTTTCTTT. It codes for CAISEPGQGRTEAFF.

The chain employs TRBV6-5 and TRBJ2-7; the D gene is possibly TRBD1 (6 bases). Trimming took off 1 base at V and 7 bases at J, with 14 bases between the two ends. The CDR3 has 14 residues. CDR1 is MNHEY, CDR2 SVGAGI, per germline. CDR3 sequence (DNA): TGTGCCAGCAGTTACTTAGACAGGCTGGGGGAGCAGTACTTC. As protein: CASSYLDRLGEQYF.

J is TRBJ2-7 and V is TRBV2, with TRBD1 matching 10 bases. The CDR3 length is 15 residues. CDR1 SNHLY and CDR2 FYNNEI come from the germline V gene. The ends lost 3 bases at V and 0 bases at J; junction bases unmatched: 2. The CDR3 sequence is CASSDRTGGSYEQYF. The CDR3 nucleotides read TGTGCCAGCAGTGACCGGACAGGGGGCTCCTACGAGCAGTACTTC. Together with reference TRBV2 and TRBJ2-7, the CDR3 gives the full variable domain: EPEVTQTPSHQVTQMGQEVILRCVPISNHLYFYWYRQILGQKVEFLVSFYNNEISEKSEIFDDQFSVERPDGSNFTLKIRSTKLEDSAMYFCASSDRTGGSYEQYFGPGTRLTVT.

This CDR3 is CASRRGGSLDYGYTF. CDR3 DNA sequence: TGTGCCAGCAGAAGAGGAGGGAGTTTGGACTATGGCTACACCTTC. The rearrangement joins TRBV6-6 to TRBJ1-2; no firm D call. Trimming removed 6 bases from V and 3 bases from J, with 17 bases in between. CDR3 size: 15 residues. CDR1 and CDR2 from the germline V gene are MNHNY and SVGAGI (reference sequence).

Here the CDR3 DNA reads TGTGCCAGTAGTCCCCGACAGGAAAATGAAAAACTGTTTTTT. Translating it yields CASSPRQENEKLFF. The genes are TRBV19 and TRBJ1-4, with a weak D call TRBD1 (6 bases). The CDR3 is made up of 14 amino acids. Deletions cut 5 bases from V and 5 bases from J, with 12 bases between. Germline assignment: CDR1 LNHDA and CDR2 SQIVND (reference sequence).

J is TRBJ1-2 and V is TRBV13, with 7 nucleotides matching TRBD1. V was pared by 4 bases and J by 6 bases, with 11 bases of the junction left unmatched. Germline CDR1 reads PRHDT; CDR2 reads FYEKMQ (reference sequence). The CDR3 sequence is 15 residues long. The CDR3 here is CASSSRTGSSNGYTF. CDR3 DNA: TGTGCCAGCAGCTCGCGGACAGGTTCCTCTAATGGCTACACCTTC. The full variable domain, completed using reference TRBV13 and TRBJ1-2, is AAGVIQSPRHLIKEKRETATLKCYPIPRHDTVYWYQQGPGQDPQFLISFYEKMQSDKGSIPDRFSAQQFSDYHSELNMSSLELGDSALYFCASSSRTGSSNGYTFGSGTRLTVV.

This rearrangement joins TRBV27 to TRBJ2-6, with D unclear. Trimming took 3 bases from V and 1 from J, leaving 4 bases between them. Looked up from germline, CDR1 is MNHEY and CDR2 is SMNVEV (reference sequence). This CDR3 comprises 14 residues. The CDR3 DNA follows: TGTGCCAGCAGTTTCGGTTCTGGGGCCAACGTCCTGACTTTC. Its protein product is CASSFGSGANVLTF.

The rearrangement joins TRBV19 to TRBJ1-1; D is ambiguous. The CDR3 runs 12 residues. From germline, CDR1 is LNHDA and CDR2 SQIVND (reference sequence). Trimming removed 5 bases at V and 8 bases at J, with 12 bases between. CDR3 sequence reads: CASSQFPQEAFF. The CDR3 DNA is TGTGCCAGTAGTCAATTTCCTCAGGAAGCTTTCTTT.

The chain combines TRBV7-2 with TRBJ1-6; D not certain. Germline lookup yields CDR1 SGHTA and CDR2 FQGNSA. This CDR3 comprises 16 residues. The germline V and J ends were trimmed by 3 bases and 6 bases, with 15 bases remaining between them. The CDR3 DNA is TGTGCCAGCAGCTTTAACCGTCAGGCGGGTAATTCACCCCTCCACTTT. Protein: CASSFNRQAGNSPLHF.

This clone was found a few times. The CDR3 DNA reads TGTGCCAGCAGCTTAGGTTTTAGCGGGCAAACGTCCGAGCAGTTCTTC. Translating gives CASSLGFSGQTSEQFF. V gene TRBV7-6 combines with J gene TRBJ2-1; the match to TRBD2 covers 7 bases. Germline-derived CDR1 and CDR2 are SGHVS and FNYEAQ. V was pared by 1 base and J by 10 bases, with 13 bases of the junction left unmatched. The CDR3 loop spans 16 amino acids.